These 12 T cell receptor beta chains came from one sample sequenced in a study of blood T cells in healthy people across ages. Primers used in a second PCR of roughly 7 to 11 cycles were a sample-barcoded 5' primer and a J-beta primer mix. MiXCR was run by TCRdb on the 5' RACE reads, yielding one entry per CDR3 protein. This table has almost 1 million distinct CDR3 sequences, about 51% appearing once. Material: blood. These receptors came from an older woman in good health.

This clonotype was recorded a few times. The chain couples TRBV29-1 to TRBJ2-3; 15 nucleotides match TRBD2. This CDR3 spans 16 amino acids. Germline loops: CDR1 SQVTM, CDR2 ANQGSEA. V lost 6 bases to trimming and J lost 5 bases; unmatched junction nucleotides: 9. The CDR3 is CSVFTGLAGGIDTQYF. The CDR3, as DNA: TGCAGCGTCTTCACGGGACTAGCGGGAGGAATAGATACGCAGTATTTT.

The chain is built from TRBV4-2 and TRBJ2-2; D ambiguous. CDR1 and CDR2 (germline): LGHNA, YNFKEQ. The CDR3 has 16 residues. Deletions cut 1 base from V and 2 bases from J, with 11 bases between. The CDR3 region has the DNA TGTGCCAGCAGCCAAGCCGCCGGGTTCAACACCGGGGAGCTGTTTTTT. Translation gives CASSQAAGFNTGELFF.

This clonotype was picked up many times. The V and J genes are TRBV4-1 and TRBJ2-7, with a tentative D call TRBD1 (5 bases). Germline V lookup: CDR1 MGHRA, CDR2 YSYEKL. The CDR3 totals 14 residues. Deletions cut 1 base from V and 5 bases from J, with 12 bases between. The CDR3 DNA is TGCGCCAGCAGCCAAGCACAGGTAGTCGACGAGCAGTACTTC. This gives the protein CASSQAQVVDEQYF.

In the case of this clonotype: One junction end disagrees with the germline gene, perhaps due to a read error. CDR3 sequence reads: CAGSAAPGEGYGYTF. Written as DNA, the CDR3 is TGTGCCGGCAGCGCCGCGCCAGGCGAAGGGTATGGCTACACCTTC. This sequence joins TRBV3-1 and TRBJ1-2, with D hard to call. CDR3 length: 15 amino acids. Germline CDR1 LGHDT, CDR2 YNNKEL (reference sequence).

This clonotype was observed a single time. The chain has TRBV28 and TRBJ2-4, with D hard to call. The CDR3 is made up of 12 amino acids. Germline V gene sequence: CDR1 MDHEN, CDR2 SYDVKM. V lost 6 bases and J lost 0, with 3 bases in between. CDR3 nucleotides: TGTGCCAGCAGCACAGCCAAAAACATTCAGTACTTC. Translated, it gives CASSTAKNIQYF.

The sample holds a few counts of this clonotype. The gene calls are TRBV6-1 and TRBJ2-3; 10 positions match TRBD2. CDR1 and CDR2 from the germline V gene are MNHNS and SASEGT. The CDR3 contains 16 residues. The V gene end was trimmed by 6 bases and the J gene end by 1 base; junction bases not matched to a gene: 7. As DNA, the CDR3 is TGTGCCAGCAGCGCACTAGCGGGATCGGGCACAGATACGCAGTATTTT. Its protein is CASSALAGSGTDTQYF.

The CDR3 sequence: CSARVGAVFISEQFF. CDR3 bases: TGCAGTGCTAGAGTTGGGGCGGTTTTCATAAGTGAGCAGTTCTTC. The chain couples TRBV20-1 to TRBJ2-1; TRBD1 might be the D (5 bases). Germline loops: CDR1 DFQATT, CDR2 SNEGSKA (reference sequence). V lost 1 base and J 9 bases, leaving 19 bases between the germline ends. This CDR3 comprises 15 residues.

The chain combines TRBV20-1 with TRBJ2-7; TRBD2 matches at 12 bases. The CDR3 has 14 amino acids. Unmatched junction bases numbered 8, after V lost 6 bases and J lost 5 bases. Germline V CDR1 and CDR2: DFQATT, SNEGSKA (reference sequence). CDR3 sequence (DNA): TGCAGTGCAGACCTAGCGGGAGGGCCGAACGAGCAGTACTTC. Its translation: CSADLAGGPNEQYF.

The V and J genes are TRBV4-2 and TRBJ2-5; 8 bases are shared with TRBD2. The J call is uncertain, as TRBJ2-7 better fits the DNA end. The germline gives CDR1 LGHNA, CDR2 YNFKEQ. This CDR3 is 19 amino acids long. The CDR3 loop reads CASSQVGREMAGGYYEQYF. In nucleotides, the CDR3 is TGTGCCAGCAGCCAAGTCGGCAGGGAGATGGCGGGAGGATACTACGAGCAGTACTTC.

Remarks on this clonotype: Because it lacks the conserved phenylalanine or tryptophan at the end, this CDR3 is likely a read error. The limits of the CDR3 on the DNA are not certain, so only TCRdb's listed CDR3 is given. The V call is TRBV12-3 or TRBV12-4, the J call TRBJ2-3; the table's D call TRBD1 went unverified against the DNA. Counting both end residues, the CDR3 totals 14 amino acids. CDR3 protein: CASSCTGVTDMQYS.

V is TRBV4-1 and J is TRBJ1-1, with D possibly matching TRBD1 (5 bases). This CDR3 is 14 amino acids long. CDR1 and CDR2 from the germline V gene are MGHRA and YSYEKL. V lost 1 base to trimming and J lost 3 bases, with 9 bases between them. The CDR3 loop is CASSQVGQDTEAFF. The CDR3 DNA reads TGCGCCAGCAGCCAAGTAGGACAAGACACTGAAGCTTTCTTT.

The CDR3: CATSRTPGQSNEKLFF. The CDR3 coding sequence is TGTGCCACCAGCAGAACACCGGGACAGAGTAATGAAAAACTGTTTTTT. This chain connects TRBV15 to TRBJ1-4, with TRBD1 matching over 7 bases. V shed 2 bases and J 4 bases; nucleotides not matched to a gene: 7. Looked up from germline, CDR1 is LNHNV and CDR2 is YYDKDF (reference sequence). The CDR3 is 16 amino acids.